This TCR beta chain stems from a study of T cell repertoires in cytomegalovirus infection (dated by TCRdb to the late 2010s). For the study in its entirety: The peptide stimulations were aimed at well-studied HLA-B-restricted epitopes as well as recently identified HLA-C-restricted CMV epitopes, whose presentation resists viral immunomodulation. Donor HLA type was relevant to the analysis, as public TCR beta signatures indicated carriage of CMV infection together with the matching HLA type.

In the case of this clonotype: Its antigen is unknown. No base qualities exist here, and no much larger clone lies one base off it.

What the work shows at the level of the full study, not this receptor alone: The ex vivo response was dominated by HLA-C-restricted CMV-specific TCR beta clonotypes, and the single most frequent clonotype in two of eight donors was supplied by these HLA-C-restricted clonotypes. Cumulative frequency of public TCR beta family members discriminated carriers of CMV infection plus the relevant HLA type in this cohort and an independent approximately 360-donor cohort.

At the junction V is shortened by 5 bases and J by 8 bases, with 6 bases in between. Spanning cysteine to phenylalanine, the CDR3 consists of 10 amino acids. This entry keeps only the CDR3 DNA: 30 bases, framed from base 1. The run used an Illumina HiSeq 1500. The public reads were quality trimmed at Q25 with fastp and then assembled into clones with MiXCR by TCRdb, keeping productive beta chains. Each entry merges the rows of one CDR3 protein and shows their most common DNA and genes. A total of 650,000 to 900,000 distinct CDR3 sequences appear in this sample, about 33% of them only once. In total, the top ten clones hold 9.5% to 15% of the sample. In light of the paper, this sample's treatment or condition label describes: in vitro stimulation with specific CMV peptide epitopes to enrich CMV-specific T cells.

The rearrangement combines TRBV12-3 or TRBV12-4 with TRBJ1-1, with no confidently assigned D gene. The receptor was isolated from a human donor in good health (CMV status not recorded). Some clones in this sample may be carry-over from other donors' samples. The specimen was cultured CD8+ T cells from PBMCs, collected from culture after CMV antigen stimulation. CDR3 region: CASSRLEAFF. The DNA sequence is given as TGTGCCAGCAGTCGTTTAGAAGCTTTCTTT.